This T cell receptor (beta chain) was identified in a study of blood T cells in healthy people across ages. Details on this clonotype: Its antigen is not known.

Germline V gene lookup returns CDR1 SGHTA and CDR2 FQGNSA. The CDR3 totals 14 residues. Primers used in a second PCR of about 7 to 12 cycles were a sample-barcoded 5' primer and a J-beta primer mix. One entry per CDR3 protein results from TCRdb running MiXCR on the 5' RACE reads. The sample lists roughly 930,000 distinct CDR3 sequences; about 48% were seen once. Each donor supplied approximately 10 milliliters of peripheral blood. They isolated at least 6 million PBMCs from each sample. Study-wide results and caveats: Older age coincided with a roughly linear decline in TCR beta diversity per million T cells. Among long-lived donors, naive CD4+ cells were more numerous and diversity higher than in aged donors.

This sequence joins TRBV7-2 and TRBJ2-5; D gene ambiguous. The DNA end favors TRBJ2-7, so the J call may be wrong. Sequenced: blood. The source is a man aged 30 to 45 in good health. The CDR3 spells CASSPLSFLGEQYF. CDR3 DNA sequence: TGTGCCAGCAGCCCACTCTCATTCTTGGGCGAGCAGTACTTC.